This T cell receptor (beta chain) derives from a study of blood T cell repertoires in COVID-19. About the study: COVID-19 samples, acute and convalescent, were from the United States, Italy and Spain.

Seattle patient enrollment occurred during active infection, with longitudinal follow-up thereafter. As processed by the authors: From reference gene primer amplification, estimates of nucleated cell counts were derived. TCRdb keeps only in-frame clones here, not all; method: immunoSEQ multiplex PCR. V, J and clone size are taken as reported in that table, and D and trimming were inferred from the DNA itself. The sample has 250,000 to 400,000 clones; more than 70% are singletons. This receptor was taken from a woman aged 30 to 39 with COVID-19, enrolled during active disease. The sequenced sample was peripheral blood.

The chain's CDR3 is CASSERTDYGYTF. In DNA form, the CDR3 reads TGCGCCAGCAGTGAGCGAACAGATTATGGCTACACCTTC. The gene calls are TRBV10-1 and TRBJ1-2; D call uncertain. Germline V gene data show CDR1 as WNHNN and CDR2 as SYGVQD (reference sequence). The CDR3 has 13 residues. With 2 bases removed from V and 5 bases from J, the gap between germline ends came to 9 bases.